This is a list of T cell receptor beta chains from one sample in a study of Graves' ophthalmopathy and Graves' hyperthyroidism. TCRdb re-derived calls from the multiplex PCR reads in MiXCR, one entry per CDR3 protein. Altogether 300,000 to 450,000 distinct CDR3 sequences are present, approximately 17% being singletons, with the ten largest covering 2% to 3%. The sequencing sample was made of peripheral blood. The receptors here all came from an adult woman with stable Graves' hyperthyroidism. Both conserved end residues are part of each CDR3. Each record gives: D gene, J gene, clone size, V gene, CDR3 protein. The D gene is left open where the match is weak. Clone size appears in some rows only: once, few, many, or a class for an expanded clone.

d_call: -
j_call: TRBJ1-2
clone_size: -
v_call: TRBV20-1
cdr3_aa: CSAGAGSANYGYTF

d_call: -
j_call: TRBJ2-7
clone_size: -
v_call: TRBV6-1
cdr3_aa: CACRQGYEQYF

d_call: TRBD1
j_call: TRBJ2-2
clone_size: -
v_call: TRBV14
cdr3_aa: CASSQAGQGETGSNTGELFF

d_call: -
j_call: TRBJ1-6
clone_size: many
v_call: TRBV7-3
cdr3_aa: CASSSMGGPPLHF

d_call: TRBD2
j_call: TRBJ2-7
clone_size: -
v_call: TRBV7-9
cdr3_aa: CASSHGTSGPYEQYF

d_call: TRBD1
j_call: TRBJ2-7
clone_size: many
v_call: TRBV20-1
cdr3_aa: CSAHRDRVSYEQYF

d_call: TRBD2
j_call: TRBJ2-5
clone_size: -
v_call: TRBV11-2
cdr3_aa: CASSLVAGEGQYF

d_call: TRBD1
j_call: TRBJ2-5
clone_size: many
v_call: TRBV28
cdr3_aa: CASSPLGQGLNQETQYF

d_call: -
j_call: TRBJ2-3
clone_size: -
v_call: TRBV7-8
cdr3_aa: CASSKTGSTDTQYF

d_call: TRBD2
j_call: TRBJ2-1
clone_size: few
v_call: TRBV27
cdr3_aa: CASSPLAGDTGNEQFF

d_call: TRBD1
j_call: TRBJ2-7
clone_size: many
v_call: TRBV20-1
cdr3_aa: CSARPGTGLYEQYF

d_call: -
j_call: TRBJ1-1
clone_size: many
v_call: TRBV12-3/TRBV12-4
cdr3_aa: CASSLQEMNTEAFF

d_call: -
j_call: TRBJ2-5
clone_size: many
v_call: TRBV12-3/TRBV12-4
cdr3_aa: CASSPAEGQGTQYF

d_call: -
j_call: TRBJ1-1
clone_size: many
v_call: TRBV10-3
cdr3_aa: CAISPTRHTEAFF

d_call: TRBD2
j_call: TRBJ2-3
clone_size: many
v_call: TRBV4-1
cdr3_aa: CASSQVPLAGGGRDTQYF

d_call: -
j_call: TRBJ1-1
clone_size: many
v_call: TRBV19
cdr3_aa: CASSISQAGTEAFF

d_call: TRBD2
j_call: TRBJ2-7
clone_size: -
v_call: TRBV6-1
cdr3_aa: CASKGGGGTYEQYF

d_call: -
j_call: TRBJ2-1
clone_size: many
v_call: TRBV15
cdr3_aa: CATSRDNGEQFF

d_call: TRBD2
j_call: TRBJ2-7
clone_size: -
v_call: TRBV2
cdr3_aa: CASSEGASGRVSYEQYF

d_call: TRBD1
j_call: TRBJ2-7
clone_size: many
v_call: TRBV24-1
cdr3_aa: CATSDSGTGRNYEQYF

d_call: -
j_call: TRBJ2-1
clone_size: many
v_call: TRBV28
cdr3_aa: CASSLGGNEQFF

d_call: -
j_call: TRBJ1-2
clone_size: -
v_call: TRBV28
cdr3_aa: CASSFFGDRYGYTF

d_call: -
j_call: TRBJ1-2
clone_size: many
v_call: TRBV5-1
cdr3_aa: CASSPRTEKANYGYTF

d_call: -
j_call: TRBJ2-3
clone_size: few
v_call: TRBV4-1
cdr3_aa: CASSQDRGRQPQYF

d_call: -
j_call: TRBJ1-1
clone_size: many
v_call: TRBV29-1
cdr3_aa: CSVVPLLGIEAFF

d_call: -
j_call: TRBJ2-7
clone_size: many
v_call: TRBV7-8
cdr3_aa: CASSSPGTPSYEQYF

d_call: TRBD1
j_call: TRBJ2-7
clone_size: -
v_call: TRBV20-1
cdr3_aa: CSAPATGRTYEQYF

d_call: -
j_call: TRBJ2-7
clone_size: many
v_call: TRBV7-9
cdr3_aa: CASSPRGIGASEQYF

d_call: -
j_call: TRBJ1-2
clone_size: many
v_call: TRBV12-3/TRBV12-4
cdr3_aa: CASSSGRGDYGYTF

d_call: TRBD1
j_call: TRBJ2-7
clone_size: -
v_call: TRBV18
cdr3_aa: CACSPGQGASYEQYF

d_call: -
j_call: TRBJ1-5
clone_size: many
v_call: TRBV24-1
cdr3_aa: CATSAKISREGPYSNQPQHF

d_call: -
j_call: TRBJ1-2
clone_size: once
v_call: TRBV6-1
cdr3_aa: CASSVEQAYGYTF

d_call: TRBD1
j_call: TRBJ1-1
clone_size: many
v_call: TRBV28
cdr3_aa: CASSFGRQGKRNTEAFF

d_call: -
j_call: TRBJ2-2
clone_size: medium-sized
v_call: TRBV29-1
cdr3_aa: CSAVTSGELFF

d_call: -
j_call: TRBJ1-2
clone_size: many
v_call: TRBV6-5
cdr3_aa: CASAVASNYGYTF

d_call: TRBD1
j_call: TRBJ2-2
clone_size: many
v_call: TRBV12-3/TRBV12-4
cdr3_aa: CASSFDGTGGTGELFF

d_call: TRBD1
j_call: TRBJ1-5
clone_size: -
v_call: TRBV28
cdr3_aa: CASSLIRVDRGRSQPQHF